This entry features one T cell receptor (beta chain) sequence. At the DNA level, this CDR3 is encoded by other sequences in the same sample as well. This entry comes from a study of shared clonotypes between healthy human individuals. The data were produced by immunoSEQ multiplex PCR, yet TCRdb's version contains in-frame clones alone and is incomplete. The sample gives under 1,100,000 clones, around 75% of which show up once; roughly 1.5% is in the top ten. The clonotype comes from a man younger than 30 in good health. Sequenced input: memory CD4+ T cells sorted from blood. Subset specified: CD45RA-negative fraction.

This CDR3 reads CASSLGTANYGYTF. The CDR3 nucleotides are TGCGCCAGCAGCTTAGGGACAGCTAACTATGGCTACACCTTC. V gene TRBV5-1 combines with J gene TRBJ1-2; TRBD1 aligns across 7 bases. The ends lost 2 bases at V and 0 bases at J; junction bases unmatched: 1. This CDR3 contains 14 residues. Germline values: CDR1 SGHRS, CDR2 YFSETQ.